The clone carrying this T cell receptor (beta chain) occurred once. The germline V gene encodes CDR1 KGHSH and CDR2 LQKENI. Germline trimming cut 3 bases from V and 1 base from J; bases unmatched to any gene: 0. The CDR3 totals 14 residues. This entry comes from a study of cytomegalovirus exposure and HLA in healthy donors. This PCR relied on a set of 60 Vbeta primers and 13 Jbeta primers. TCRdb's table, derived via immunoSEQ multiplex PCR, lists solely in-frame clones and lacks some. The repertoire includes about 150,000 clones, about 75% of them detected once, and about 7% sits in the top ten. The TCR comes from a man aged 25-45 years in good health and CMV-seronegative. V is TRBV18 and J is TRBJ2-5; 9 bases map to TRBD2. Sequenced: PBMCs. In nucleotides, the CDR3 is TGTGCCAGCTCACCGACTAGCGGCCAAGAGACCCAGTACTTC. Its translation: CASSPTSGQETQYF.